This TCR beta chain appears in the sequencing data of a study of shared clonotypes between healthy human individuals. The CDR3 is 14 residues long. The germline V and J ends were trimmed by 2 bases and 9 bases, with 14 bases remaining between them. CDR1 and CDR2 from the germline V gene are SGHDN and FVKESK. Repertoires were generated with immunoSEQ multiplex PCR, while TCRdb's copy carries only in-frame clones and drops some. The table includes around 1,900,000 clones, around 95% detected once. Naive CD8 cells were CD45RO-negative, positively selected for CCR7, excluding terminally differentiated effector memory CD45RA+ cells. Study-level points and caveats: Unshared clonotypes carried lower generation probabilities than those common to all four donors.

Turning to this clone: As yet, its antigen is unknown.

What was sequenced was naive CD8+ T cells from PBMCs. The rearrangement links TRBV14 to TRBJ2-1; no clear D gene. The sequence was collected from a man aged 18 to 30 in good health. Some clones in this sample may be carry-over from other donors' samples. The CDR3 region has the DNA TGTGCCAGCAGCCAAAGTGGGCTCCTCATTGAGCAGTTCTTC. This translates into CASSQSGLLIEQFF.